Sequencing of this TCR beta chain was carried out in a study of shared clonotypes between healthy human individuals. In the source study's methods: Filtering differed for immunoSEQ, which gave only junction sequences without quality scores. Only in-frame clones appear in the TCRdb table, and some are missing; sequencing was by immunoSEQ multiplex PCR. V, J and clone size derive from that table, while D and trimming were established from the DNA sequence. The table includes 2 million or so clones, about 95% detected once. CD45RO-negative cells were positively selected for CCR7, leaving out terminally differentiated effector memory CD45RA+ cells. Germline CDR1 is SGHDT and CDR2 is YYEEEE. The CDR3 runs 14 residues. V dropped 4 bases and J dropped 7 bases, with 17 bases sitting between them. As concerns this clone: The target antigen is unknown.

Study observations and caveats: Sorted-subset sequencing was shown by rarefaction to be incomplete despite large depth. On the whole, naive subsets had larger estimated richness than memory subsets had.

The chain couples TRBV5-6 to TRBJ1-1; D is unclear. The TCR sequence derives from a man aged 18 to 29 in good health. Material: naive CD8+ T cells sorted from blood. The chain's CDR3 is CASSPGPGSIEAFF. The CDR3 DNA follows: TGTGCCAGCAGCCCCGGACCCGGAAGCATTGAAGCTTTCTTT.